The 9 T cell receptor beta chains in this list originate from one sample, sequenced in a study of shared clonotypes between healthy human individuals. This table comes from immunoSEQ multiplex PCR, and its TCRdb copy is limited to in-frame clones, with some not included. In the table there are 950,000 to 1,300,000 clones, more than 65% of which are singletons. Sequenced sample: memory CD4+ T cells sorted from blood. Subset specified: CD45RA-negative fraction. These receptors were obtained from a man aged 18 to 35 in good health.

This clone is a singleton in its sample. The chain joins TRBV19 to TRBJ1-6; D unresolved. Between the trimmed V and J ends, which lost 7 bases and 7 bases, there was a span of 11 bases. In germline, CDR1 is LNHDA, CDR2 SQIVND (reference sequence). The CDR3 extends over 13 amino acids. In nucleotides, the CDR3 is TGTGCCAGTATAGGTCTGTACAATTCACCCCTCCACTTT. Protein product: CASIGLYNSPLHF.

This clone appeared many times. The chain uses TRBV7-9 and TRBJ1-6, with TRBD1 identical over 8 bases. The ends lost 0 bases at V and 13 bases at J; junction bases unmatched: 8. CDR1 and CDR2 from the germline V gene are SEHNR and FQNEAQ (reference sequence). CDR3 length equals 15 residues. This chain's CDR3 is CASSLADRGPKPLHF. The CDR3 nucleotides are TGTGCCAGCAGCTTAGCTGACAGGGGCCCGAAGCCCCTCCACTTT.

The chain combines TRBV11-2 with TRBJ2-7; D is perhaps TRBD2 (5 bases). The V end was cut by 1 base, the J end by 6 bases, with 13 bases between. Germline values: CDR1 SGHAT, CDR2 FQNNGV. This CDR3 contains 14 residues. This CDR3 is CASSLGRGSREQYF. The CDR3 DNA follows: TGTGCCAGCAGCTTAGGTCGAGGGTCGCGCGAGCAGTACTTC.

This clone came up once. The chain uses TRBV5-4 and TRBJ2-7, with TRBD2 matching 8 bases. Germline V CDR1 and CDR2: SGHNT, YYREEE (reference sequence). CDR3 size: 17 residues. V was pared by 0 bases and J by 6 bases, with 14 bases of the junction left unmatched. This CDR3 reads CASSLGGAGTRRLEQYF. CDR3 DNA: TGTGCCAGCAGCTTGGGTGGGGCCGGGACTAGGAGGCTCGAGCAGTACTTC.

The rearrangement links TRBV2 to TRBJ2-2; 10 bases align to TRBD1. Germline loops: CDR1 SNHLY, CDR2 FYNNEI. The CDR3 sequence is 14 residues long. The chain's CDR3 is CAQRGQGYTGELFF. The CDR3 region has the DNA TGTGCTCAGCGGGGACAGGGGTACACCGGGGAGCTGTTTTTT.

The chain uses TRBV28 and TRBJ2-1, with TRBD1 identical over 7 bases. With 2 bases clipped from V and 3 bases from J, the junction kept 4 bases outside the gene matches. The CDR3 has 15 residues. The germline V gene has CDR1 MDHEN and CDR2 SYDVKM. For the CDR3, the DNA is TGTGCCAGCAGTTTAGTTGGGACAGACTACAATGAGCAGTTCTTC. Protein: CASSLVGTDYNEQFF.

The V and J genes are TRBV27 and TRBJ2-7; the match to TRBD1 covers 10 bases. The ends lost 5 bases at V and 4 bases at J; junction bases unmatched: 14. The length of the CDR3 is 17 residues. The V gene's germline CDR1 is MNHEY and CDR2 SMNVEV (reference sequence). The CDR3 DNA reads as TGTGCCAGCAGTCGAGACCGCGGACAGGGGGGGAGTTACGAGCAGTACTTC. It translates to CASSRDRGQGGSYEQYF.

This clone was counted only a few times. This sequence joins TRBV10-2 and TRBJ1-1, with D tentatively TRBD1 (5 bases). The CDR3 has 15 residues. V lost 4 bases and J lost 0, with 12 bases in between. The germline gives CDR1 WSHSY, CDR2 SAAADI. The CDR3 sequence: CASSVSGRVNTEAFF. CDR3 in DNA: TGCGCCAGCAGTGTATCGGGCAGGGTGAACACTGAAGCTTTCTTT.

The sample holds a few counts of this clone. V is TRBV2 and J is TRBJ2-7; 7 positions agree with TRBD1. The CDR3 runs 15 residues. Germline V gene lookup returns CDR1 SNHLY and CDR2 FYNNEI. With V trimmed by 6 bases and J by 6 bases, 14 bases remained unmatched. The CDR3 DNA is TGTGCCAGCAGGGAACAGGGGCGCGAAGGGTCCGAGCAGTACTTC. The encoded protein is CASREQGREGSEQYF. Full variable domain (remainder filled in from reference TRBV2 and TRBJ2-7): EPEVTQTPSHQVTQMGQEVILRCVPISNHLYFYWYRQILGQKVEFLVSFYNNEISEKSEIFDDQFSVERPDGSNFTLKIRSTKLEDSAMYFCASREQGREGSEQYFGPGTRLTVT.